This TCR beta chain originates from a study of T cell repertoires in cytomegalovirus infection. This clonotype was counted at least ten times. Its antigen is currently unknown. TCRdb reprocessed the reads with MiXCR, giving one entry per CDR3 protein. There are about 140,000 distinct CDR3 sequences in the sample; about 31% occur only once, and roughly 50% lies in the top ten. This sample comprised CD8+ T cells from cultured PBMCs, obtained from culture after CMV antigen stimulation. This clonotype originated in a human donor in good health (CMV status not recorded). Some clones in this sample may be carry-over from other donors' samples.

Here the CDR3 reads CASRRPENTEAFF. Here the CDR3 DNA reads TGCGCCAGCAGGCGCCCGGAGAACACTGAAGCTTTCTTT. V and J are TRBV5-1 and TRBJ1-1; D unresolved. The CDR3 has 13 amino acids. Germline V CDR1 and CDR2: SGHRS, YFSETQ. Trimming shortened V by 5 bases and J by 1 base, and 9 bases separated the two germline ends.